This entry concerns a single TCR beta chain. This sample was included in a study of blood T cell repertoires in COVID-19. Study information: T cells, B-cell-depleted T cells, or PBMCs provided the cDNA or gDNA that served as material.

The V gene end was trimmed by 5 bases and the J gene end by 4 bases; junction bases not matched to a gene: 6. The CDR3 covers 15 residues. Looked up from germline, CDR1 is SGHTA and CDR2 is FQGNSA. This table comes from immunoSEQ multiplex PCR, and its TCRdb copy is limited to in-frame clones, with some not included. The sample lists tens of thousands of clones; 88% were seen once. The sequenced sample was peripheral blood. This chain links TRBV7-2 with TRBJ2-1; 9 nucleotides match TRBD2. The receptor was derived from a man in his forties or fifties with active COVID-19. CDR3 region: CASSRSGGTYNEQFF. In nucleotides, the CDR3 is TGTGCCAGCAGCCGCAGCGGGGGGACTTACAATGAGCAGTTCTTC. Full variable domain (missing parts from reference TRBV7-2 and TRBJ2-1): GAGVSQSPSNKVTEKGKDVELRCDPISGHTALYWYRQSLGQGLEFLIYFQGNSAPDKSGLPSDRFSAERTGGSVSTLTIQRTQQEDSAVYLCASSRSGGTYNEQFFGPGTRLTVL.